Following are 11 T cell receptor beta chains from one sample sequenced in a study of blood T cell repertoires in COVID-19. The protocol was immunoSEQ multiplex PCR, while the TCRdb copy is restricted to in-frame clones and leaves out a portion. Of fewer than 200,000 clones listed, around 82% were seen once; the top ten hold approximately 9.8%. Sequencing was performed on peripheral blood. Every receptor here comes from a woman older than 75 with acute or convalescent COVID-19.

This clone was counted between two and nine times. The chain uses TRBV2 and TRBJ2-3; 7 nucleotides agree with TRBD2. The V segment lost 0 bases and the J segment 2 bases; nucleotides outside the gene matches: 2. The CDR3 loop spans 15 amino acids. CDR1 SNHLY and CDR2 FYNNEI come from the germline V gene. The chain's CDR3 is CASSEAGGNTDTQYF. CDR3 in DNA: TGTGCCAGCAGTGAAGCGGGAGGGAACACAGATACGCAGTATTTT.

V gene TRBV5-1 combines with J gene TRBJ1-6, with 7 positions matching TRBD1. The length of the CDR3 is 14 residues. Germline V gene sequence: CDR1 SGHRS, CDR2 YFSETQ. V dropped 0 bases and J dropped 11; count of bases not matched to a gene: 5. The CDR3 is CASSLGQRGPPLHF. The CDR3 nucleotides are TGCGCCAGCAGCTTGGGACAGAGGGGGCCACCCCTCCACTTT.

The chain combines TRBV7-9 with TRBJ1-1; no firm D call. V lost 4 bases and J 12 bases, leaving 12 bases between the germline ends. CDR1 and CDR2 (germline): SEHNR, FQNEAQ (reference sequence). CDR3 length: 11 amino acids. The CDR3 here is CASSSGQVPFF. Written as DNA, the CDR3 is TGTGCCAGCAGCTCTGGGCAGGTGCCTTTCTTT.

This clone is a singleton in its sample. The chain employs TRBV12-5 and TRBJ1-2; D is unresolved. CDR3 length: 13 residues. V was clipped by 0 bases and J by 14 bases, with 16 bases between them. Germline assignment: CDR1 LGHNT and CDR2 FRNRAP. The CDR3 DNA follows: TGTGCTAGTGGTTTGGTAGGTCAGGTTGCCCGTACCTTC. Its translation: CASGLVGQVARTF.

The DNA for the CDR3 is TGTGCCAGCGGCTCCGGCGGGCCCCTCGGCACTGAAGCTTTCTTT. This translates into CASGSGGPLGTEAFF. This rearrangement joins TRBV6-5 to TRBJ1-1; no clear D gene. Trimming left V 8 bases short and J 4 bases short, with 20 bases between. Germline V gene sequence: CDR1 MNHEY, CDR2 SVGAGI. The CDR3 is 15 residues long.

J is TRBJ1-2 and V is TRBV5-6; TRBD1 agrees at 7 bases. Germline V lookup: CDR1 SGHDT, CDR2 YYEEEE. J gave up 1 base and V 9 bases, and 18 bases lay outside the gene matches. The CDR3 runs 17 residues. In nucleotides, the CDR3 is TGTGCCACCAATCCCTGGAACAGACAGGGATTTAACTATGGCTACACCTTC. Its protein product is CATNPWNRQGFNYGYTF.

CDR3 bases: TGTGCCAGCTCACGGCCATCCACTAACTATGGCTACACCTTC. Protein sequence: CASSRPSTNYGYTF. The rearrangement links TRBV18 to TRBJ1-2; D is undetermined. Germline-derived CDR1 and CDR2 are KGHSH and LQKENI. CDR3 size: 14 residues. V dropped 4 bases and J dropped 0 bases, with 9 bases sitting between them.

The V call is TRBV7-2, the J call TRBJ2-3, with D possibly matching TRBD2 (7 bases). Trimming took off 3 bases at V and 5 bases at J, with 12 bases between the two ends. Looked up from germline, CDR1 is SGHTA and CDR2 is FQGNSA. The CDR3 consists of 14 residues. CDR3 DNA sequence: TGTGCCAGCAGCTTTGGGGGGGCCGAAGATACGCAGTATTTT. Its protein product is CASSFGGAEDTQYF.

The J gene is TRBJ1-3, the V gene TRBV5-1; no definite D call. Trimming shortened V by 2 bases and J by 0 bases, and 9 bases separated the two germline ends. Germline V gives CDR1 SGHRS, CDR2 YFSETQ. The CDR3 spans 15 residues. The DNA of the CDR3 is TGCGCCAGCAGCTTCGACGGGATCTCTGGAAACACCATATATTTT. Its translation is CASSFDGISGNTIYF.

In this sample, this clone turned up a few times. The chain employs TRBV9 and TRBJ1-1, with D hard to call. Germline CDR1 reads SGDLS; CDR2 reads YYNGEE. The CDR3 runs 15 residues. The V and J ends lost 0 bases and 3 bases respectively, with 12 bases between them. Here the CDR3 reads CASSVGPTGHTEAFF. As DNA, the CDR3 is TGTGCCAGCAGCGTAGGACCCACTGGGCACACTGAAGCTTTCTTT.

The V gene is TRBV7-2, the J gene TRBJ2-1, with 8 positions matching TRBD2. CDR1 is SGHTA, CDR2 FQGNSA, per germline. With V trimmed by 4 bases and J by 3 bases, 11 bases remained unmatched. This CDR3 is 17 amino acids long. The CDR3 bases are TGTGCCAGCAGCTCACGGGGACTAGGGAGTGGCTACAATGAGCAGTTCTTC. Translated, it gives CASSSRGLGSGYNEQFF.